The clone carrying this T cell receptor (beta chain) appeared many times. Its antigen remains unknown. The germline V gene encodes CDR1 MNHNS and CDR2 SASEGT. This CDR3 has 13 residues. The trim removed 6 bases at V and 6 bases at J, leaving 7 bases unmatched. Making TCR cDNA involved 5'RACE template switching, which added UMIs and a universal primer site. TCRdb itself ran the 5' RACE reads through MiXCR, one entry per CDR3 protein. Of about 320,000 distinct CDR3 sequences detected, 6.8% appear once; the ten largest clones hold over 15%. This record comes from a study of T cells after yellow fever vaccination. Background on the study: Fractions with few cells were prepared using SMART-Seq v4 Ultra Low Input.

Overall study findings and caveats: Booster sampling recovered most clones from primary vaccination (roughly 96% CD4, 88% CD8). Though it reached lower strength, the secondary response hit its peak faster, day 5 versus 15.

This specimen was PBMCs, taken about 41 days after the first yellow fever vaccination. The clonotype was recovered from a young man who received the YFV17D yellow fever vaccine. V and J are TRBV6-1 and TRBJ2-7; 8 nucleotides align to TRBD1. The CDR3 spells CASSRGTGSEQYV. Written as DNA, the CDR3 is TGTGCCAGCAGCCGAGGGACAGGCTCCGAGCAGTACGTC.